This note documents a single T cell receptor (beta chain) sequence. The antigen is not known. How the authors handled the data: Building a distant-metastasis classifier for papillary thyroid cancer drew on CDR3 differences across clinicopathological groups. TCRdb reprocessed the PCR reads via MiXCR. The authors' filters were not applied to this entry. The sample carries tens of thousands of clones, around 13% recorded once. This specimen comes from a study of metastatic and nonmetastatic thyroid tumors. About the study: Peripheral blood and tumor or nodule samples from malignant and benign thyroid patients were compared.

Thyroid surgery had not been preceded by any treatment in any patient. Trimming shortened V by 3 bases and J by 6 bases, and 19 bases separated the two germline ends. The CDR3 extends over 16 amino acids. In germline, CDR1 is SGHRS, CDR2 YFSETQ. Study-level results: Malignant tumors reportedly showed significantly higher TCR beta diversity than benign nodules in both blood and tumor.

The chain couples TRBV5-1 to TRBJ1-3, with no clear D. The sample was tumor tissue. The sequence came from a female donor with papillary thyroid cancer or a benign thyroid nodule (not recorded which). Some clones in this sample may be carry-over from other donors' samples. The CDR3 DNA reads as TGCGCCAGCAGCTACGGAACTGGACTGTCGGTAAACACCATATATTTT. It specifies CASSYGTGLSVNTIYF.